This passage covers 17 T cell receptor beta chains from one sample sequenced in a study of cytomegalovirus exposure and HLA in healthy donors. The PCR used 60 Vbeta and 13 Jbeta primers. Clones were sequenced by immunoSEQ multiplex PCR, and TCRdb holds only the in-frame ones, with some missing. The sample has approximately 80,000 clones. Sequenced sample: PBMCs. Receptors were obtained from a man aged 18-30 years in good health and CMV-seropositive.

This chain connects TRBV10-3 to TRBJ1-1; D is undetermined. The V gene lost 10 bases and the J gene lost 6 bases, with 24 bases spanning the gap. The germline V gene has CDR1 ENHRY and CDR2 SYGVKD. CDR3 length equals 15 residues. The CDR3 protein is CASRSVFEEIPEAFF. The CDR3 DNA is TGTGCCAGCCGGAGTGTTTTTGAGGAGATACCTGAAGCTTTCTTT.

The DNA of the CDR3 is TGTGCCAGCAGCAAGAACAGGGTCTATGGCTACACCTTC. This codes for CASSKNRVYGYTF. The gene calls are TRBV11-2 and TRBJ1-2; possibly TRBD1 for D (6 bases). This CDR3 contains 13 residues. With 5 bases removed from V and 4 bases from J, the gap between germline ends came to 11 bases. CDR1 is SGHAT, CDR2 FQNNGV, per germline.

The chain is built from TRBV19 and TRBJ2-6; a possible D gene is TRBD1 (5 bases). V gave up 5 bases and J gave up 0 bases, with 11 bases separating them. The CDR3 consists of 16 residues. Germline CDR1 LNHDA, CDR2 SQIVND (reference sequence). CDR3 in DNA: TGTGCCAGTAGTCCCGGACAACTCTCTGGGGCCAACGTCCTGACTTTC. Translation gives CASSPGQLSGANVLTF. Supplemented by reference TRBV19 and TRBJ2-6, the full variable domain reads DGGITQSPKYLFRKEGQNVTLSCEQNLNHDAMYWYRQDPGQGLRLIYYSQIVNDFQKGDIAEGYSVSREKKESFPLTVTSAQKNPTAFYLCASSPGQLSGANVLTFGAGSRLTVL.

The V call is TRBV5-1, the J call TRBJ2-1; TRBD2 matches at 10 bases. Germline CDR1 reads SGHRS; CDR2 reads YFSETQ. The V gene end was trimmed by 0 bases and the J gene end by 4 bases; junction bases not matched to a gene: 4. The CDR3 covers 16 residues. CDR3 DNA sequence: TGCGCCAGCAGCTTGGCCATAGCGGGGGGTTACAATGAGCAGTTCTTC. As protein: CASSLAIAGGYNEQFF.

V and J are TRBV11-2 and TRBJ1-1; a possible D gene is TRBD1 (5 bases). The germline V gene encodes CDR1 SGHAT and CDR2 FQNNGV. V shed 5 bases and J shed 0 bases, with 13 bases lying between them. This CDR3 contains 15 residues. The CDR3 here is CASSILGALNTEAFF. The DNA for the CDR3 is TGTGCCAGCAGCATCCTTGGGGCGCTGAACACTGAAGCTTTCTTT.

The chain joins TRBV28 to TRBJ2-7, with D possibly matching TRBD2 (7 bases). CDR1 and CDR2 from the germline V gene are MDHEN and SYDVKM. CDR3 length: 15 residues. Trimming removed 6 bases from V and 6 bases from J, with 21 bases in between. This CDR3 reads CASSGGPGNPCEQYF. The CDR3 region has the DNA TGTGCCAGCAGCGGGGGGCCAGGGAACCCCTGCGAGCAGTACTTC.

The chain joins TRBV5-6 to TRBJ1-5; 11 bases are a match to TRBD1. Germline CDR1 reads SGHDT; CDR2 reads YYEEEE. This CDR3 has 15 residues. V was pared by 1 base and J by 4 bases, with 1 base of the junction left unmatched. The CDR3 loop reads CASSLRDRGNQPQHF. Here the CDR3 DNA reads TGTGCCAGCAGCTTGAGGGACAGGGGGAATCAGCCCCAGCATTTT.

Comments on this clone: One junction end disagrees with the germline gene, perhaps due to a read error. Other DNA variants within this sample encode the same CDR3. The CDR3 bases are TGCGCCAGCACCCCGGAAAAAGGGGACAGGGATGGCTACACCTTC. As protein: CASTPEKGDRDGYTF. The chain is built from TRBV6-5 and TRBJ1-2, with 9 bases matching TRBD1. Germline CDR1 and CDR2: MNHEY and SVGAGI. CDR3 size: 15 residues.

The chain carries TRBV5-8 and TRBJ1-2; 7 bases map to TRBD1. With 1 base clipped from V and 3 bases from J, the junction kept 9 bases outside the gene matches. This CDR3 has 16 residues. Germline V gene lookup returns CDR1 SGHTS and CDR2 YDEGEE. CDR3 region: CASSLRGREGDYGYTF. The CDR3 nucleotides read TGTGCCAGCAGCTTGAGGGGGCGCGAAGGGGACTATGGCTACACCTTC. The whole variable domain, filled in from reference TRBV5-8 and TRBJ1-2, reads EAGVTQSPTHLIKTRGQQATLRCSPISGHTSVYWYQQALGLGLQFLLWYDEGEERNRGNFPPRFSGRQFPNYSSELNVNALELEDSALYLCASSLRGREGDYGYTFGSGTRLTVV.

The chain's CDR3 is CASSHIRVPSRETQYF. The CDR3 DNA sequence: TGTGCCAGCAGTCACATCCGGGTTCCCTCCCGAGAGACCCAGTACTTC. The gene calls are TRBV27 and TRBJ2-5; D gene uncertain. Germline-derived CDR1 and CDR2 are MNHEY and SMNVEV (reference sequence). The CDR3 consists of 16 residues. V was shortened by 5 bases and J by 4 bases, with 20 bases between the two germline ends.

This chain uses TRBV5-1 with TRBJ2-5; unclear D gene. Germline loops: CDR1 SGHRS, CDR2 YFSETQ. Trimming pared 0 bases from V and 5 bases from J, leaving 8 bases between. The CDR3 is 13 residues long. DNA for the CDR3: TGCGCCAGCAGCTTGGGGGCCTCTGAGACCCAGTACTTC. The encoded protein is CASSLGASETQYF.

The V gene is TRBV6-5, the J gene TRBJ2-4, with D tentatively TRBD1 (6 bases). This CDR3 region has 15 residues. Germline CDR1 is MNHEY and CDR2 is SVGAGI. V lost 2 bases and J lost 0, with 8 bases in between. The CDR3 DNA reads as TGTGCCAGCAGTTACGGACAGCCAGCCAAAAACATTCAGTACTTC. It is translated as CASSYGQPAKNIQYF.

The chain combines TRBV19 with TRBJ2-5, with TRBD2 identical over 11 bases. The CDR3 is made up of 15 amino acids. Losses at the gene ends were 5 bases for V and 2 bases for J; bases not matched to a gene: 4. Germline-derived CDR1 and CDR2 are LNHDA and SQIVND (reference sequence). CDR3 loop: CASSSGTSGQETQYF. CDR3 DNA sequence: TGTGCCAGTAGTTCCGGGACTAGCGGACAAGAGACCCAGTACTTC.

V is TRBV10-3 and J is TRBJ2-1, with no clear D. CDR1 is ENHRY and CDR2 is SYGVKD in the germline V gene. This CDR3 has 19 residues. V was shortened by 0 bases and J by 3 bases, with 21 bases between the two germline ends. The CDR3, as DNA: TGTGCCATCAGTGAGTCGTCGGGTCGTATCTCCCCGGGCTACAATGAGCAGTTCTTC. It is translated as CAISESSGRISPGYNEQFF.

The chain uses TRBV11-2 and TRBJ2-1; D uncertain. The CDR3 runs 15 residues. CDR1 and CDR2 from the germline V gene are SGHAT and FQNNGV. Between the trimmed V and J ends, which lost 2 bases and 4 bases, there was a span of 12 bases. CDR3 nucleotide sequence: TGTGCCAGCAGCTTAAGACTCATCCTTTACAATGAGCAGTTCTTC. This gives the protein CASSLRLILYNEQFF.

The chain links TRBV5-6 to TRBJ2-5, with 9 bases that match TRBD1. Per the germline V gene, CDR1 is SGHDT and CDR2 is YYEEEE. CDR3 size: 15 residues. With V trimmed by 2 bases and J by 3 bases, 5 bases remained unmatched. CDR3 coding DNA: TGTGCCAGCAGCTTAAAGGGGACAGGGAAAGAGACCCAGTACTTC. It yields the protein CASSLKGTGKETQYF.

The rearrangement uses TRBV4-1 and TRBJ1-2; tentative D call: TRBD1 (6 bases). V was cut by 3 bases and J by 2 bases, with 10 bases left in between. CDR3 size: 14 residues. The V gene's germline CDR1 is MGHRA and CDR2 YSYEKL. DNA for the CDR3: TGCGCCAGCAGCCAGACAGGACAGAACTATGGCTACACCTTC. It codes for CASSQTGQNYGYTF.